These 32 T cell receptor beta chains were sequenced from one sample in a study of shared clonotypes between healthy human individuals. Some clones are missing from TCRdb's copy, which holds only in-frame ones; the method was immunoSEQ multiplex PCR. The sample consists of some 510,000 clones, more than 65% of them appearing once. Sequenced input: PBMCs. These receptor sequences come from a woman between 40 and 50 years old in good health. Some clones in this sample may be carry-over from other donors' samples.

The gene calls are TRBV29-1 and TRBJ2-2; 10 bases are shared with TRBD2. Germline values: CDR1 SQVTM, CDR2 ANQGSEA. This CDR3 is built from 14 residues. J gave up 2 bases and V 7 bases, and 4 bases lay outside the gene matches. The CDR3 loop reads CSASGRANTGELFF. Written as DNA, the CDR3 is TGCAGCGCAAGCGGGAGGGCCAACACCGGGGAGCTGTTTTTT.

The rearrangement links TRBV28 to TRBJ1-1; D gene uncertain. Germline loops: CDR1 MDHEN, CDR2 SYDVKM. Trimming cost V 8 bases and J 5 bases, with 24 bases left between them. This CDR3 is 16 amino acids long. CDR3 sequence (DNA): TGTGCCAGCCCCGCAAGTGGGCAGGTTGGAGAGACTGAAGCTTTCTTT. Translation: CASPASGQVGETEAFF.

This chain links TRBV4-3 with TRBJ2-3; D could derive from TRBD1 or TRBD2 (5 bases each). Germline V gives CDR1 LGHNA, CDR2 YSLEER. This CDR3 region has 15 residues. The germline V and J ends were trimmed by 2 bases and 8 bases, with 17 bases remaining between them. CDR3 residues: CASSQRTAGGGTQYF. The CDR3 DNA is TGCGCCAGCAGCCAACGTACGGCTGGGGGTGGTACGCAGTATTTT.

The rearrangement links TRBV6-6 to TRBJ1-2, with D tentatively TRBD1 (5 bases). The CDR3 is made up of 13 amino acids. V lost 2 bases and J 7 bases, leaving 11 bases between the germline ends. CDR1 MNHNY and CDR2 SVGAGI come from the germline V gene (reference sequence). CDR3 nucleotide sequence: TGTGCCAGCAGTTACCGGGGGTACGCTGGCTACACCTTC. Translating it yields CASSYRGYAGYTF.

On this clone itself: This same CDR3 is encoded by further DNA sequences in the sample. The CDR3, as DNA: TGTGCCAGCAGTTACCGGGACTCCTACAATGAGCAGTTCTTC. Its protein is CASSYRDSYNEQFF. The chain combines TRBV6-5 with TRBJ2-1, with TRBD2 as a possible D gene (5 bases). From germline, CDR1 is MNHEY and CDR2 SVGAGI. V lost 2 bases and J 0 bases, leaving 5 bases between the germline ends. The CDR3 has 14 amino acids.

This clone was seen only once. V gene TRBV15 combines with J gene TRBJ2-1, with TRBD1 matching over 8 bases. The CDR3 has 13 residues. Germline lookup yields CDR1 LNHNV and CDR2 YYDKDF (reference sequence). Trimming at V came to 3 bases and at J to 10 bases, leaving 5 bases not matched to a gene. The CDR3 nucleotides are TGTGCCACCAGCAGTATGAGGGACAGGGAGCAGTTCTTC. Translated: CATSSMRDREQFF.

This chain links TRBV11-2 with TRBJ2-3; D not certain. Germline values: CDR1 SGHAT, CDR2 FQNNGV. Trimming shortened V by 1 base and J by 2 bases, and 7 bases separated the two germline ends. CDR3 length equals 14 residues. In DNA form, the CDR3 reads TGTGCCAGCAGCTTAGCGGGTTACACAGATACGCAGTATTTT. Encoded protein: CASSLAGYTDTQYF.

J is TRBJ2-1 and V is TRBV6-5, with D tentatively TRBD1 or TRBD2 (5 bases each). This CDR3 contains 15 residues. Trimming took off 0 bases at V and 7 bases at J, with 13 bases between the two ends. The V gene's germline CDR1 is MNHEY and CDR2 SVGAGI. In nucleotides, the CDR3 is TGTGCCAGCAGTTACTCCGGGACCATAAGTAATGAGCAGTTCTTC. Its protein product is CASSYSGTISNEQFF.

This clone has a handful of counts. The chain recombines TRBV11-2 with TRBJ2-2; D unresolved. Trimming took off 0 bases at V and 4 bases at J, with 12 bases between the two ends. The CDR3 consists of 16 residues. The germline V gene has CDR1 SGHAT and CDR2 FQNNGV. The CDR3 spells CASSLEPHDRTGELFF. CDR3 sequence (DNA): TGTGCCAGCAGCTTAGAACCCCACGACCGCACCGGGGAGCTGTTTTTT.

The rearrangement links TRBV6-1 to TRBJ2-5; no firm D call. There are 11 residues in the CDR3. Trimming shortened V by 5 bases and J by 5 bases, and 6 bases separated the two germline ends. In germline, CDR1 is MNHNS, CDR2 SASEGT. CDR3 nucleotides: TGTGCCAGCAGTTCGTTGGAGACCCAGTACTTC. Its protein product is CASSSLETQYF.

The rearrangement links TRBV7-3 to TRBJ2-5, with TRBD2 matching over 10 bases. Looked up from germline, CDR1 is SGHTA and CDR2 is FQGTGA. CDR3 length equals 14 residues. The V gene end was trimmed by 2 bases and the J gene end by 4 bases; junction bases not matched to a gene: 1. CDR3 residues: CASSLGTSVETQYF. CDR3 bases: TGTGCCAGCAGCTTAGGGACTAGCGTAGAGACCCAGTACTTC.

The chain links TRBV7-2 to TRBJ2-7; 7 bases are shared with TRBD2. CDR1 SGHTA and CDR2 FQGNSA come from the germline V gene. The CDR3 totals 14 residues. V gave up 2 bases and J gave up 4 bases; unmatched junction bases: 5. As DNA, the CDR3 is TGTGCCAGCAGCTTAAGTGCGGGAGAATACGAGCAGTACTTC. It yields the protein CASSLSAGEYEQYF.

The rearrangement uses TRBV7-9 and TRBJ2-7, with 11 bases lining up with TRBD1. Germline trimming cut 4 bases from V and 2 bases from J; bases unmatched to any gene: 10. Germline loops: CDR1 SEHNR, CDR2 FQNEAQ (reference sequence). The CDR3 is 17 amino acids. This CDR3 reads CASSSGQGAQVPYEQYF. For the CDR3, the DNA is TGTGCCAGCAGCTCTGGACAGGGGGCGCAAGTTCCCTACGAGCAGTACTTC.

The table lists this clone with a count of one. The rearrangement links TRBV30 to TRBJ1-3; D perhaps matches TRBD1 (5 bases). In germline, CDR1 is GTSNPN, CDR2 SVGIG (reference sequence). This CDR3 is 11 amino acids long. Between the trimmed V and J ends, which lost 5 bases and 4 bases, there was a span of 6 bases. CDR3 in DNA: TGTGCCTGGGGGGCGGGAAACACCATATATTTT. The encoded protein is CAWGAGNTIYF.

V usage is TRBV19 and J usage is TRBJ2-7; D may be TRBD1 (6 bases). Germline V gene sequence: CDR1 LNHDA, CDR2 SQIVND (reference sequence). The CDR3 is made up of 13 amino acids. CDR3 amino acids: CATRGGQTYEQYF. As DNA, the CDR3 is TGTGCGACCCGCGGAGGACAGACCTACGAGCAGTACTTC.

This clone was recorded a few times. This sequence joins TRBV19 and TRBJ1-1; D uncertain. Trimming removed 3 bases from V and 1 base from J, with 3 bases in between. The germline CDR1 and CDR2 sequences are LNHDA and SQIVND (reference sequence). The CDR3 runs to 12 residues. The DNA for the CDR3 is TGTGCCAGTAGTATGCGGAACACTGAAGCTTTCTTT. Translated, it gives CASSMRNTEAFF. The whole variable domain, remainder taken from reference TRBV19 and TRBJ1-1, is DGGITQSPKYLFRKEGQNVTLSCEQNLNHDAMYWYRQDPGQGLRLIYYSQIVNDFQKGDIAEGYSVSREKKESFPLTVTSAQKNPTAFYLCASSMRNTEAFFGQGTRLTVV.

The gene calls are TRBV6-4 and TRBJ1-2, with D unclear. Trimming pared 5 bases from V and 4 bases from J, leaving 11 bases between. The CDR3 sequence is 13 residues long. Germline V gives CDR1 MRHNA, CDR2 SNTAGT. Here the CDR3 reads CASSPTGTYGYTF. For the CDR3, the DNA is TGTGCCAGCAGTCCGACGGGTACCTATGGCTACACCTTC.

The rearrangement links TRBV7-9 to TRBJ2-2; D gene uncertain. From germline, CDR1 is SEHNR and CDR2 FQNEAQ (reference sequence). V lost 5 bases to trimming and J lost 3 bases, with 7 bases between them. There are 13 residues in the CDR3. The CDR3 spells CASSRKDTGELFF. The CDR3 nucleotides are TGTGCCAGCAGCCGAAAAGACACCGGGGAGCTGTTTTTT.

CDR3 nucleotides: TGTGCCAGCAGTCAGTCGACAGACTACGAGCAGTACTTC. This codes for CASSQSTDYEQYF. This chain links TRBV27 with TRBJ2-7, with a tentative D call TRBD1 (5 bases). The CDR3 is made up of 13 amino acids. V shed 5 bases and J shed 3 bases, with 11 bases lying between them. Per germline, CDR1 MNHEY and CDR2 SMNVEV (reference sequence).

This chain links TRBV5-1 with TRBJ2-5; TRBD2 agrees at 7 bases. The trim removed 0 bases at V and 1 base at J, leaving 3 bases unmatched. CDR1 SGHRS and CDR2 YFSETQ come from the germline V gene. CDR3 length equals 15 residues. CDR3 nucleotides: TGCGCCAGCAGCTTGGCTCTAGCGGTCCAAGAGACCCAGTACTTC. Its translation is CASSLALAVQETQYF.

This clone was observed a single time. The V and J genes are TRBV28 and TRBJ2-7, with TRBD1 matching over 7 bases. CDR3 size: 14 residues. Germline-derived CDR1 and CDR2 are MDHEN and SYDVKM. J lost 2 bases, V lost 2 bases, and 3 bases had no gene match. The CDR3 bases are TGTGCCAGCAGTTTAGTGGGACAGCCCTACGAGCAGTACTTC. The encoded protein is CASSLVGQPYEQYF.

V and J are TRBV7-3 and TRBJ2-1; D is possibly TRBD2 (5 bases). The V end was cut by 5 bases, the J end by 1 base, with 12 bases between. The CDR3 sequence is 15 residues long. The V gene's germline CDR1 is SGHTA and CDR2 FQGTGA. The CDR3 sequence: CASSPPGISYNEQFF. CDR3 DNA sequence: TGTGCCAGCAGCCCCCCGGGAATTTCCTACAATGAGCAGTTCTTC.

This clone was seen only once. The CDR3 reads CASSPQGAMAYEQYF. The CDR3 DNA reads as TGCGCCAGCAGCCCACAGGGGGCGATGGCCTACGAGCAGTACTTC. The chain combines TRBV5-1 with TRBJ2-7; TRBD1 matches at 9 bases. The CDR3 loop spans 15 amino acids. Germline CDR1 reads SGHRS; CDR2 reads YFSETQ. The trim removed 4 bases at V and 2 bases at J, leaving 7 bases unmatched.

The chain joins TRBV15 to TRBJ2-1; possibly TRBD2 for D (6 bases). The V end lost 3 bases, the J end lost 1 base, and 16 bases lay between the germline ends. Germline CDR1 LNHNV, CDR2 YYDKDF (reference sequence). The CDR3 loop spans 17 amino acids. Here the CDR3 reads CATSRAFRGISYNEQFF. In nucleotides, the CDR3 is TGTGCCACCAGCAGGGCTTTTCGGGGGATTTCCTACAATGAGCAGTTCTTC.

This clone has more than one count but fewer than ten. V usage is TRBV2 and J usage is TRBJ1-4, with a weak D call TRBD1 (6 bases). Deletions cut 7 bases from V and 5 bases from J, with 14 bases between. CDR3 size: 14 residues. Germline loops: CDR1 SNHLY, CDR2 FYNNEI. CDR3 coding DNA: TGTGCCAGCAAACTGGACAGATGGAATGAAAAACTGTTTTTT. Protein sequence: CASKLDRWNEKLFF.

The chain links TRBV27 to TRBJ2-5, with a possible D match to TRBD1 (6 bases). The CDR3 loop spans 14 amino acids. Germline V gene data show CDR1 as MNHEY and CDR2 as SMNVEV (reference sequence). V lost 0 bases and J 6 bases, leaving 11 bases between the germline ends. CDR3: CASSLSGGRKTQYF. CDR3 sequence (DNA): TGTGCCAGCAGTTTATCAGGGGGACGGAAGACCCAGTACTTC.

This chain links TRBV28 with TRBJ2-5; 7 bases line up with TRBD2. The last part of the DNA fits TRBJ2-7 better; the J call may be wrong. Germline assignment: CDR1 MDHEN and CDR2 SYDVKM. CDR3 size: 13 residues. The CDR3, as DNA: TGTGCCAGTCAAAGCGGGATCCCGTACGAGCAGTACTTC. This gives the protein CASQSGIPYEQYF.

The chain couples TRBV27 to TRBJ1-2; D is possibly TRBD1 (5 bases). V gave up 2 bases and J gave up 5 bases, with 15 bases separating them. Germline loops: CDR1 MNHEY, CDR2 SMNVEV (reference sequence). There are 15 residues in the CDR3. CDR3 region: CASSLQGSKGYGYTF. In DNA, the CDR3 is TGTGCCAGCAGTTTACAGGGTTCCAAGGGGTATGGCTACACCTTC.

The chain employs TRBV4-2 and TRBJ1-1; D is unclear. Germline V gene sequence: CDR1 LGHNA, CDR2 YNFKEQ. This CDR3 has 16 residues. V gave up 2 bases and J gave up 1 base, with 14 bases separating them. This chain's CDR3 is CASSQYLVTSNTEAFF. CDR3 bases: TGTGCCAGCAGCCAATATTTAGTCACTTCGAACACTGAAGCTTTCTTT.

About this clone: At one of its ends the junction is not consistent with the germline gene, which may arise from a read error. The gene calls are TRBV7-7 and TRBJ2-5, with a tentative D call TRBD2 (5 bases). Germline V gives CDR1 SSHAT, CDR2 FNYEAQ (reference sequence). The CDR3 covers 14 residues. In DNA form, the CDR3 reads TGTGCTAGCAGCTTTGGGCAGATGGAGGCAGCCCAGTACTTC. This sequence encodes CASSFGQMEAAQYF. The variable domain in full, completed from reference TRBV7-7 and TRBJ2-5, reads GAGVSQSPRYKVTKRGQDVTLRCDPISSHATLYWYQQALGQGPEFLTYFNYEAQPDKSGLPSDRFSAERPEGSISTLTIQRTEQRDSAMYRCASSFGQMEAAQYFGPGTRLLVL.

This chain links TRBV18 with TRBJ2-7, with 10 bases aligning to TRBD1. CDR3 length: 15 residues. Germline V CDR1 and CDR2: KGHSH, LQKENI. After removal of 8 bases from V and 5 bases from J, the junction contained 12 bases not matched to a gene. The chain's CDR3 is CASALGDRGFDEQYF. Here the CDR3 DNA reads TGTGCCAGCGCGCTGGGGGACAGGGGTTTTGACGAGCAGTACTTC.

This clone was seen many times. This sample also contains other DNA sequences that code for the same CDR3. The V gene is TRBV9, the J gene TRBJ2-5; TRBD1 matches 8 bases. The CDR3 loop spans 16 amino acids. V shed 0 bases and J 0 bases; nucleotides not matched to a gene: 4. CDR1 is SGDLS and CDR2 is YYNGEE in the germline V gene. CDR3: CASSVGTGKHQETQYF. DNA for the CDR3: TGTGCCAGCAGCGTAGGGACAGGGAAACACCAAGAGACCCAGTACTTC.